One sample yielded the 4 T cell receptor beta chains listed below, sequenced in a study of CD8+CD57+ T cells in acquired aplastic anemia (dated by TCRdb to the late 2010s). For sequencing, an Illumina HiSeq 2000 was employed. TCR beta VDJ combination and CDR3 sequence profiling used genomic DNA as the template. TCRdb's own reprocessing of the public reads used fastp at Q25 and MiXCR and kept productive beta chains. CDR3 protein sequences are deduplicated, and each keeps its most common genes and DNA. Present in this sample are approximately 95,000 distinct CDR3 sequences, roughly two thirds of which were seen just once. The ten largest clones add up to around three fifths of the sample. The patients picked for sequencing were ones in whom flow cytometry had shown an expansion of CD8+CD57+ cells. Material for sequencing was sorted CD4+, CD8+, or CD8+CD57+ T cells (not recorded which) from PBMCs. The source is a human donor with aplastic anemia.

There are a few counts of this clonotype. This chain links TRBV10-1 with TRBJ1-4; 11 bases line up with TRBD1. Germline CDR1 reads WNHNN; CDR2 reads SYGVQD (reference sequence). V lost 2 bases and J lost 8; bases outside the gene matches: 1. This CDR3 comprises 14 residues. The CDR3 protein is CASSEGQGAEKLFF. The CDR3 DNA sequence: TGCGCCAGCAGTGAGGGACAGGGGGCCGAAAAACTGTTTTTT.

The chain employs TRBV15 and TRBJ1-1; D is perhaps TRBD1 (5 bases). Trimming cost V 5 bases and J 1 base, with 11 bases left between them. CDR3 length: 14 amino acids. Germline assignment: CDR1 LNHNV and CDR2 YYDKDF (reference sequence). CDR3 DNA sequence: TGTGCCACCAGCGCCCCGGGACGGAACACTGAAGCTTTCTTT. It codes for CATSAPGRNTEAFF.

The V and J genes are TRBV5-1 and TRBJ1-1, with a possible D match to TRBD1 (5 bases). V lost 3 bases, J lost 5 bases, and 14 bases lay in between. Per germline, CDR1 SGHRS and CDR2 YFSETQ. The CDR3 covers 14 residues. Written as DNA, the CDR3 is TGCGCCAGCAGCTCCCAGGGAGAGGTAACTGAAGCTTTCTTT. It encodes CASSSQGEVTEAFF.

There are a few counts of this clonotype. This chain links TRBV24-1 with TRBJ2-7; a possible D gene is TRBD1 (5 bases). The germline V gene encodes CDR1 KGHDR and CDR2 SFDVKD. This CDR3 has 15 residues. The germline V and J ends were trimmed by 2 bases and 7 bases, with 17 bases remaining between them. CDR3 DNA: TGTGCCACCAGTGATTCTACATCAGGGCAACGGGAGCAGTACTTC. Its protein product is CATSDSTSGQREQYF.